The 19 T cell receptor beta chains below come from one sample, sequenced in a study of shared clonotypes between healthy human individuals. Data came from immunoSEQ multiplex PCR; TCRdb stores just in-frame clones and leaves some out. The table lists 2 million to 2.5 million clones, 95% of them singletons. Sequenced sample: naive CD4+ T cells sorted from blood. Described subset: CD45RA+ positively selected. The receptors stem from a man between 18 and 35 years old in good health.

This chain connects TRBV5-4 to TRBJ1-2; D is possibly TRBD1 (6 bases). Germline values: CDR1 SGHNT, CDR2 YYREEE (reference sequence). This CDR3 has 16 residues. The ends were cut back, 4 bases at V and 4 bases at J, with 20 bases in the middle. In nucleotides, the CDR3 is TGTGCCAGCAGCCTATTCGTGGGGGGCGAGTCCTATGGCTACACCTTC. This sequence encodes CASSLFVGGESYGYTF. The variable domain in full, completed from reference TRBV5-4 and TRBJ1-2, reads ETGVTQSPTHLIKTRGQQVTLRCSSQSGHNTVSWYQQALGQGPQFIFQYYREEENGRGNFPPRFSGLQFPNYSSELNVNALELDDSALYLCASSLFVGGESYGYTFGSGTRLTVV.

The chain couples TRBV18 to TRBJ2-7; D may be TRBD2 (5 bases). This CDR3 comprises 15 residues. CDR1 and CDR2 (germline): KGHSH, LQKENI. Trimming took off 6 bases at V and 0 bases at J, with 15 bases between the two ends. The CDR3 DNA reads TGTGCCAGCTCCGCGGGCCCTACAACCTCCTACGAGCAGTACTTC. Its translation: CASSAGPTTSYEQYF.

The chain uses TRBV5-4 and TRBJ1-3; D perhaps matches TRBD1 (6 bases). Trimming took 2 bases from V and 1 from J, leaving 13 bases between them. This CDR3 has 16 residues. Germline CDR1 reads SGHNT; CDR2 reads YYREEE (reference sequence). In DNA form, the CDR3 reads TGTGCCAGCAGCTTACAGGGTAGGGGTTCTGGAAACACCATATATTTT. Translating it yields CASSLQGRGSGNTIYF.

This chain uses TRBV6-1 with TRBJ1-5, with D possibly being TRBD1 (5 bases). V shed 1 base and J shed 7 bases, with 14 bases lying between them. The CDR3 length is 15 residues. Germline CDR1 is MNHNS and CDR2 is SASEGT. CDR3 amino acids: CASSEDGRGGQPQHF. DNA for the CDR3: TGTGCCAGCAGTGAAGACGGGAGGGGAGGGCAGCCCCAGCATTTT.

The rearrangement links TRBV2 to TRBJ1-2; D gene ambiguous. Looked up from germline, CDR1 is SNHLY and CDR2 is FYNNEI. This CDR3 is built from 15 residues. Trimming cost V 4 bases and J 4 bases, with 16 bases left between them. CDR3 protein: CASSGESWIGYGYTF. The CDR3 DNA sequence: TGTGCCAGCAGTGGGGAGTCTTGGATCGGCTATGGCTACACCTTC.

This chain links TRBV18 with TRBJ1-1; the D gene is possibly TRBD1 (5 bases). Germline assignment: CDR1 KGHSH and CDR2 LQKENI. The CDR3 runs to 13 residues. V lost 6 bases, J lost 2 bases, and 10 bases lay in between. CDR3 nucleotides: TGTGCCAGCTCCCAGGGCTACAACACTGAAGCTTTCTTT. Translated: CASSQGYNTEAFF.

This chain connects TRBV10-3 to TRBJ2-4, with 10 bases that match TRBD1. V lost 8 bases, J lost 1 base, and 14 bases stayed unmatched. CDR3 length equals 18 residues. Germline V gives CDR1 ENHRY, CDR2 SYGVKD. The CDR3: CAIGRPGTGEFAKNIQYF. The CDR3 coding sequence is TGTGCCATCGGGAGACCCGGGACAGGGGAATTTGCCAAAAACATTCAGTACTTC.

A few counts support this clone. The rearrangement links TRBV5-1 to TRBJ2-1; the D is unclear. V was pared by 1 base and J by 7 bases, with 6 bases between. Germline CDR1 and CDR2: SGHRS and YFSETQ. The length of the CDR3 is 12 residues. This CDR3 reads CASSLRENEQFF. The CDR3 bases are TGCGCCAGCAGCTTGAGGGAAAATGAGCAGTTCTTC. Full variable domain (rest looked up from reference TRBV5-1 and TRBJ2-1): KAGVTQTPRYLIKTRGQQVTLSCSPISGHRSVSWYQQTPGQGLQFLFEYFSETQRNKGNFPGRFSGRQFSNSRSEMNVSTLELGDSALYLCASSLRENEQFFGPGTRLTVL.

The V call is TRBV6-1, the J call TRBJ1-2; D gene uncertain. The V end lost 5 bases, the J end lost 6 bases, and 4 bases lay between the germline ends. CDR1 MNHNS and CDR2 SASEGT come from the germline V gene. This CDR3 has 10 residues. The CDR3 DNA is TGTGCCAGCAGTCAGGATGGCTACACCTTC. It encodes CASSQDGYTF.

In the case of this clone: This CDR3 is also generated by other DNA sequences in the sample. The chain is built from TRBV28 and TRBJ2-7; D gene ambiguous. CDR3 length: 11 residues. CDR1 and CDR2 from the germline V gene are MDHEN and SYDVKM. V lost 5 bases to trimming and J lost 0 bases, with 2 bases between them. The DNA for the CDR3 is TGTGCCAGCAGTGGCTCCTACGAGCAGTACTTC. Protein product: CASSGSYEQYF.

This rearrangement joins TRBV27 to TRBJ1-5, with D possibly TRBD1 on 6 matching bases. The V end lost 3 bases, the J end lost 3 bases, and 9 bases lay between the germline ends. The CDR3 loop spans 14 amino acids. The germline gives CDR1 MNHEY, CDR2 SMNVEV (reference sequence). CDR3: CASSLQGNNQPQHF. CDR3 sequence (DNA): TGTGCCAGCAGTTTGCAGGGGAACAATCAGCCCCAGCATTTT.

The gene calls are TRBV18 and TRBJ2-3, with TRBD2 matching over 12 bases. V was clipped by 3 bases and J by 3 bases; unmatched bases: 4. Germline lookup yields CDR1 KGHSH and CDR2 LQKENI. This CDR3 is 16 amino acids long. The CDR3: CASSPPSGRATDTQYF. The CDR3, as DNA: TGTGCCAGCTCACCCCCTAGCGGGAGGGCTACAGATACGCAGTATTTT.

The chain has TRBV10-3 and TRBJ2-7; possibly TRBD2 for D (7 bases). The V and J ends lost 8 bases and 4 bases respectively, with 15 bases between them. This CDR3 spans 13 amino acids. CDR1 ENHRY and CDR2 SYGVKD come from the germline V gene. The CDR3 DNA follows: TGTGCCATCTCGACCGGGGGGCCGTACGAGCAGTACTTC. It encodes CAISTGGPYEQYF.

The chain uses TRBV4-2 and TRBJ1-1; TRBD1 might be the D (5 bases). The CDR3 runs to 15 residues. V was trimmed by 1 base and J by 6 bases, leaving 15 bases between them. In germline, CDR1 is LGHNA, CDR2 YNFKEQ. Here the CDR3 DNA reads TGTGCCAGCAGCCAAGCTGGGACCGCGCGCGCTGAAGCTTTCTTT. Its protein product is CASSQAGTARAEAFF.

The CDR3 sequence is CASSLAQSIGSPLHF. The CDR3 nucleotides are TGTGCCAGCAGCTTAGCCCAATCAATAGGTTCACCCCTCCACTTT. The rearrangement joins TRBV7-2 to TRBJ1-6; D is uncertain. The germline CDR1 and CDR2 sequences are SGHTA and FQGNSA. V shed 0 bases and J shed 9 bases, with 12 bases lying between them. CDR3 length: 15 amino acids. The full variable domain, its missing parts supplied by reference TRBV7-2 and TRBJ1-6, is GAGVSQSPSNKVTEKGKDVELRCDPISGHTALYWYRQSLGQGLEFLIYFQGNSAPDKSGLPSDRFSAERTGGSVSTLTIQRTQQEDSAVYLCASSLAQSIGSPLHFGNGTRLTVT.

The CDR3, as DNA: TGTGCCAGCAGATATACGGACATATCGAACACTGAAGCTTTCTTT. It is translated as CASRYTDISNTEAFF. The rearrangement joins TRBV7-2 to TRBJ1-1; TRBD1 is a possible D gene (5 bases). With 6 bases removed from V and 1 base from J, the gap between germline ends came to 15 bases. Germline lookup yields CDR1 SGHTA and CDR2 FQGNSA. The CDR3 length is 15 residues.

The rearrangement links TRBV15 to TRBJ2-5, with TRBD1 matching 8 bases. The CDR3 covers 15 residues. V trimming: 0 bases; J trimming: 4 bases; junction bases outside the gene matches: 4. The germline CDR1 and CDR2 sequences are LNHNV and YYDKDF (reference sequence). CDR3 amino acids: CATSRDGRGRETQYF. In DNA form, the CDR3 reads TGTGCCACCAGCAGAGATGGCAGGGGGCGAGAGACCCAGTACTTC.

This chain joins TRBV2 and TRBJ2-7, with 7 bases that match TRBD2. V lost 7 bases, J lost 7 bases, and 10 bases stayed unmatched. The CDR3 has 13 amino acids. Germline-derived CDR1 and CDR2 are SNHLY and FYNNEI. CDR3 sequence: CASTSSGAREQYF. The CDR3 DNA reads TGTGCCAGCACTTCTAGCGGTGCCAGAGAGCAGTACTTC.

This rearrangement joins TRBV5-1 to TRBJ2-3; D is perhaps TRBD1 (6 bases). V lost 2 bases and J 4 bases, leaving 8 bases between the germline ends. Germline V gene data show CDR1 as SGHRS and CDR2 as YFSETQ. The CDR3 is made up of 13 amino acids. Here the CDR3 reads CASSLRTADTQYF. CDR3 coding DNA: TGCGCCAGCAGCTTACGGACAGCAGATACGCAGTATTTT. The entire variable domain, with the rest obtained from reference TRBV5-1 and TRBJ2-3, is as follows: KAGVTQTPRYLIKTRGQQVTLSCSPISGHRSVSWYQQTPGQGLQFLFEYFSETQRNKGNFPGRFSGRQFSNSRSEMNVSTLELGDSALYLCASSLRTADTQYFGPGTRLTVL.